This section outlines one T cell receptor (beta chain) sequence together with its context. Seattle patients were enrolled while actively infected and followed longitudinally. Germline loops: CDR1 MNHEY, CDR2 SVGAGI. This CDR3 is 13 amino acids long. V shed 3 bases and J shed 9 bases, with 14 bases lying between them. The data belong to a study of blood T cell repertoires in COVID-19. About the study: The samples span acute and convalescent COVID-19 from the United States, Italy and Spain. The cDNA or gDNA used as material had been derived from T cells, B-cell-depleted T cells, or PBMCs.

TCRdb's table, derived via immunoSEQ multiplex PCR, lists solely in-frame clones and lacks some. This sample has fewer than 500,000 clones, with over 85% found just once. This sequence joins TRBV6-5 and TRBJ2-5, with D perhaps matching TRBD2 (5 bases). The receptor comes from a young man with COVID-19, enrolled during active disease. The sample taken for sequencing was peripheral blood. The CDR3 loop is CASSYGLATAQYF. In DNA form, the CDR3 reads TGTGCCAGCAGTTATGGACTGGCGACGGCCCAGTACTTC.